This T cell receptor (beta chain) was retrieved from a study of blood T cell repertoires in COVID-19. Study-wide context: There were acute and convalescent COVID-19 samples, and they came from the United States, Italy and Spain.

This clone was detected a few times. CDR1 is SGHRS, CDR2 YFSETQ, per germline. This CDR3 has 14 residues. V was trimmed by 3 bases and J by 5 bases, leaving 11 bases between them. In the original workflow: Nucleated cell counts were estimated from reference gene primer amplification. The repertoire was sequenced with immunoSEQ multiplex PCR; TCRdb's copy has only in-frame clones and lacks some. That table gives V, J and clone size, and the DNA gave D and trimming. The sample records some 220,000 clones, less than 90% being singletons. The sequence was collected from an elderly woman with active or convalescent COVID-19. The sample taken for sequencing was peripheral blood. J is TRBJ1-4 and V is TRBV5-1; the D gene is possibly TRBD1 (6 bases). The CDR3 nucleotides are TGCGCCAGCAGCTCCCAGGGGCAGAATGAAAAACTGTTTTTT. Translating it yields CASSSQGQNEKLFF.